This T cell receptor (beta chain) was captured by sequencing in a study of CD8+ T cells in alopecia areata listed by TCRdb under 2018. For the study in its entirety: The treated patients, all with moderate-to-severe alopecia areata, were enrolled in an open-label pilot trial of oral tofacitinib given at 5 to 10 mg twice daily. Scalp clonality was compared across normal scalp (n=4), patchy alopecia areata scalp (n=8), and alopecia totalis/universalis scalp (n=8). Disease severity in treated patients was measured with the SALT score, which quantifies the percentage of affected scalp surface area. Tofacitinib-treated patients had biopsies at baseline and at 4 and 24 weeks of treatment, with a later scalp biopsy in several patients. Patients received tofacitinib for 6 to 18 months and were then followed off drug for 6 months to check for delayed response and recurrence. Scalp tissue and sorted CD4+ and CD8+ peripheral blood T cells from patchy and totalis/universalis alopecia areata patients and from healthy controls were covered by human TCRbeta sequencing. TCRbeta CDR3 regions were amplified by immunoSEQ multiplex PCR with 35 Vbeta forward and 13 Jbeta reverse primers. RNA was obtained with the PAXgene miRNA kit for fixed scalp, the miRNeasy kit for PBMCs, and the RNeasy kit for mouse skin. To study T cell clonal expansion in alopecia areata, the researchers applied high-throughput TCRbeta sequencing to both the C3H/HeJ mouse model and human patients. Paper-wide results and their limitations: With tofacitinib, both scalp clonality and the number of expanded CD8+ clones among the top 100 scalp clones went down significantly. Because the treated cohort was small and included a single nonresponder, larger studies are needed to assess links between baseline CD8+ expansion and response. Shared TCR sequences between patients were less evident than in mice, which may be partly attributable to HLA diversity in the patient population. Many expanded lesional clones were found to persist in scalp and blood during tofacitinib treatment, and relapse after treatment cessation may be partly explained by this persistence. Compared with normal scalp, lesional scalp had higher clonality and more expanded CD8+ clones, particularly in alopecia totalis/universalis, a pattern that suggests antigenic drive. Unlike mouse skin, where gammadelta T cells dominate, normal human skin contains resident alphabeta T cells that get sequenced too, which complicates analysis of the scalp TCR repertoire.

The meaning of the sample's treatment or condition label: oral pan-JAK inhibitor, 5-10 mg twice daily. Peripheral blood and lesional scalp punch biopsies were obtained from patients with alopecia areata. After PBMCs were isolated by density centrifugation and stained for CD3, CD4 and CD8, a FACSAria was used to sort CD4+ and CD8+ T cells. The library relied on the immunoSEQ multiplex PCR assay. To provide template for TCR sequencing, every sample had RNA extracted and reverse transcribed into cDNA. First-strand cDNA was synthesized using SuperScript III with a 2:1 mix of oligo-dT and random hexamers. A synthetic immune receptor repertoire was used to gauge amplification bias, and whatever bias remained was removed computationally. In the source study's methods: Raw reads were preprocessed to remove errors, and CDR3 was defined according to IMGT conventions as the region from the conserved cysteine to phenylalanine. Clonality was computed as 1 minus the Shannon entropy, with the entropy normalized by log2 of the number of productive unique TCRs. Whether each scalp clone was CD4 or CD8 was inferred by checking scalp TCRbeta sequences against the CD4 and CD8 repertoires from sorted blood. Here the immuneACCESS table is served through TCRdb, limited to in-frame sequences with V and J called. Missing clones are a known gap in these copies; in checked studies unresolved V genes cover under half, and the rest lacks a known reason. V and J calls and clone size are copied from that table; D and trimming were computed from the DNA. Present in this sample are about 180,000 clones, roughly half of which were seen just once. 10% of the sample lies in the top ten.

Notes on this clone: The antigen it binds to is not known. Per-base quality was not reported, and no clone a single base away is much larger than it.

Reading the germline V gene (reference sequence) gives CDR1 MNHEY and CDR2 SMNVEV. The CDR3 holds 15 amino acids from the cysteine to the phenylalanine. Just CDR3 DNA is preserved here, 45 bases in frame from base 1. At the junction V is shortened by 6 bases and J by 1 base; bases outside the gene matches: 7. The sequence is built from TRBV27 and TRBJ1-2, with TRBD1 matching 8 junction bases. The receptor's source is a human donor with alopecia areata. The sequencing used CD8+ T cells sorted from blood, collected around week 54, from a patient treated with tofacitinib. The bases are TGTGCCAGCAGCGCCGGGACAGGTCTTAACTATGGCTACACCTTC. Translated, this is CASSAGTGLNYGYTF.